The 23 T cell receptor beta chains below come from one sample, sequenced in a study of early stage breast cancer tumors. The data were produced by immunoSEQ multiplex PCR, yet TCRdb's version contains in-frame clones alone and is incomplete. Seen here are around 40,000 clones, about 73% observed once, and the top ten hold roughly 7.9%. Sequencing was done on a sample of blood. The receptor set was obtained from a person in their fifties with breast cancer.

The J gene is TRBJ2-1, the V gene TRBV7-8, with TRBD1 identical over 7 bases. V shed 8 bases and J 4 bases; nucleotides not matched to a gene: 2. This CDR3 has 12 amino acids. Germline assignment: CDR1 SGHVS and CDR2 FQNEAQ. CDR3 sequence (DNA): TGTGCCAGCTTGACAGGGTACAATGAGCAGTTCTTC. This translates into CASLTGYNEQFF.

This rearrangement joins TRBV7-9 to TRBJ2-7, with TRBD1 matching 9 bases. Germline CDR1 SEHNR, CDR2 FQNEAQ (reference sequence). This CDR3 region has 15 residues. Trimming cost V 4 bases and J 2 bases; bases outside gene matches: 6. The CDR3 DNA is TGTGCCAGCAGCTCCACGGGACAGGGAACCTACGAGCAGTACTTC. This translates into CASSSTGQGTYEQYF.

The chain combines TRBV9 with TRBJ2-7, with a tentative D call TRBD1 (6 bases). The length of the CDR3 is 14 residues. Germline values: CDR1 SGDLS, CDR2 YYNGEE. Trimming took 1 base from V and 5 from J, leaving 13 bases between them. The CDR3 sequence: CASSVNPGENEQYF. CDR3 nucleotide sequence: TGTGCCAGCAGCGTAAACCCAGGGGAGAACGAGCAGTACTTC. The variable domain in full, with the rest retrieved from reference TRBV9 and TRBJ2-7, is DSGVTQTPKHLITATGQRVTLRCSPRSGDLSVYWYQQSLDQGLQFLIQYYNGEERAKGNILERFSAQQFPDLHSELNLSSLELGDSALYFCASSVNPGENEQYFGPGTRLTVT.

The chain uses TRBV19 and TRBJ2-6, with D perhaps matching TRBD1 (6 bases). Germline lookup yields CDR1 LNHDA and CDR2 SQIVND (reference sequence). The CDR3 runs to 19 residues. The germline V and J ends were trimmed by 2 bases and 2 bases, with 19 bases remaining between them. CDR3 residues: CASSISPGHQYAGANVLTF. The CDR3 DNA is TGTGCCAGTAGTATATCTCCGGGACACCAATACGCTGGGGCCAACGTCCTGACTTTC. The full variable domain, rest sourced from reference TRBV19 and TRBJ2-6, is DGGITQSPKYLFRKEGQNVTLSCEQNLNHDAMYWYRQDPGQGLRLIYYSQIVNDFQKGDIAEGYSVSREKKESFPLTVTSAQKNPTAFYLCASSISPGHQYAGANVLTFGAGSRLTVL.

The CDR3 DNA reads TGTGCCAGCAGTTCAGACAGGGGGTTAACTGAAGCTTTCTTT. Translating it yields CASSSDRGLTEAFF. V and J are TRBV27 and TRBJ1-1, with 9 positions matching TRBD1. The CDR3 totals 14 residues. Germline V gene sequence: CDR1 MNHEY, CDR2 SMNVEV (reference sequence). The ends lost 4 bases at V and 5 bases at J; junction bases unmatched: 5.

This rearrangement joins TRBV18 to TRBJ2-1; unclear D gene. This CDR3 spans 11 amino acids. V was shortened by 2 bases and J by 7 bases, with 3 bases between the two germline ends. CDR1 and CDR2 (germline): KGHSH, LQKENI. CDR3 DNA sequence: TGTGCCAGCTCACCAGAGAATGAGCAGTTCTTC. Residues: CASSPENEQFF.

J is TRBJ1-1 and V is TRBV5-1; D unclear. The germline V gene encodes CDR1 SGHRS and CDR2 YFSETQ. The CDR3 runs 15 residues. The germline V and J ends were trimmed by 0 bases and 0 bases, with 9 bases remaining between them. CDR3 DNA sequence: TGCGCCAGCAGCTTGGCCGGGGATATGAACACTGAAGCTTTCTTT. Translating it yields CASSLAGDMNTEAFF.

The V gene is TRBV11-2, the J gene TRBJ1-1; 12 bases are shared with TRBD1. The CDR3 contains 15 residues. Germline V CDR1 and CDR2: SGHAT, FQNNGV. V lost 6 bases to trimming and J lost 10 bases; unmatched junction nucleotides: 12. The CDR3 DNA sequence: TGTGCCAGCAGTATATGGGGACAGGGGGCGGGAGGAGCTTTCTTT. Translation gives CASSIWGQGAGGAFF.

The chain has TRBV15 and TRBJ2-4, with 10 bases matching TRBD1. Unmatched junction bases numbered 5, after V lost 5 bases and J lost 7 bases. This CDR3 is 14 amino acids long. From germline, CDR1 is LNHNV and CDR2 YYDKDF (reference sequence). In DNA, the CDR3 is TGTGCCACCAGCGAGACAGGGGGCCCGAACATTCAGTACTTC. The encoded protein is CATSETGGPNIQYF.

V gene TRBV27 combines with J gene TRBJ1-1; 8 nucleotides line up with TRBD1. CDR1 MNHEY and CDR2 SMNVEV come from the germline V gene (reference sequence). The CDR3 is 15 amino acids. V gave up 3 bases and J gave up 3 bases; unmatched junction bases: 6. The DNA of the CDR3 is TGTGCCAGCAGTTTTGAGGGACAGGCGTACACTGAAGCTTTCTTT. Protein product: CASSFEGQAYTEAFF.

The CDR3 loop reads CASLGLASGHYAYEQYF. CDR3 DNA: TGTGCCAGCCTAGGATTGGCTAGCGGACATTACGCCTACGAGCAGTACTTC. The rearrangement joins TRBV27 to TRBJ2-7; 7 bases line up with TRBD2. V lost 8 bases and J lost 2; bases outside the gene matches: 18. The CDR3 has 17 residues. Germline V gene lookup returns CDR1 MNHEY and CDR2 SMNVEV (reference sequence).

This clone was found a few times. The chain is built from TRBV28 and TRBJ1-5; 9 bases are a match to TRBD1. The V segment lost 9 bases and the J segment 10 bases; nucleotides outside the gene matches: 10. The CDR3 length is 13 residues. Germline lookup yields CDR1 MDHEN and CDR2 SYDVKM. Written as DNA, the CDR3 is TGTGCCAGTCAGGGACAGGGAGTCCCCCCCCAGCATTTT. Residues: CASQGQGVPPQHF.

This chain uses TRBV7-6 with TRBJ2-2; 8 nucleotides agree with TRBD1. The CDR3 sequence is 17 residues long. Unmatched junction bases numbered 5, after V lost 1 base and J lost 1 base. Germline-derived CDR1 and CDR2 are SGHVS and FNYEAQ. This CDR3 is CASSLGGGTGNTGELFF. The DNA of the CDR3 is TGTGCCAGCAGCTTAGGGGGCGGGACAGGGAACACCGGGGAGCTGTTTTTT.

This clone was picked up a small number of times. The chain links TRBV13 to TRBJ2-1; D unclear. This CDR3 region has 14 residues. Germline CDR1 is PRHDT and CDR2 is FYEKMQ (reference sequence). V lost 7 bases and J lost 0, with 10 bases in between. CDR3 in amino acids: CASTSRSSYNEQFF. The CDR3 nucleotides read TGTGCCAGCACGTCACGTAGCTCCTACAATGAGCAGTTCTTC.

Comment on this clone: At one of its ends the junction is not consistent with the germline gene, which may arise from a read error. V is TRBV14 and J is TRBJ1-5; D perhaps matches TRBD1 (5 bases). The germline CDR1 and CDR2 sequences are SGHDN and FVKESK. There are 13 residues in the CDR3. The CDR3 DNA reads TGTGCCCGCAGTAGGGGCCGCAATCAGCCCCAGCATTTT. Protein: CARSRGRNQPQHF.

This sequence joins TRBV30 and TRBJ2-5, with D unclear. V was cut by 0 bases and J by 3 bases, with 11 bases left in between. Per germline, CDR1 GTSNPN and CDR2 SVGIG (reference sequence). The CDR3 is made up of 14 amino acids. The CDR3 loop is CAWSVLGRKETQYF. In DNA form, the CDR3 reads TGTGCCTGGAGTGTACTGGGCAGAAAAGAGACCCAGTACTTC.

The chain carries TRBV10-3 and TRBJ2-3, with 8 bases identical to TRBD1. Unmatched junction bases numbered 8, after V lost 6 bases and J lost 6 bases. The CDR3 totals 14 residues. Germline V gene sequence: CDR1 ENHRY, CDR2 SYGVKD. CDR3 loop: CAIRGTGEGDTQYF. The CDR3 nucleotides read TGTGCCATCAGAGGGACAGGTGAGGGGGATACGCAGTATTTT.

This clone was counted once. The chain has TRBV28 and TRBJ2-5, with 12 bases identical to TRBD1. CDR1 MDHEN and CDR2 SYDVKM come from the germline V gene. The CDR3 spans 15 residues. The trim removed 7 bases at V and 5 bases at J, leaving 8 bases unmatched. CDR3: CASTAGGQGAETQYF. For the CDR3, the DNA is TGTGCCAGCACCGCGGGGGGACAGGGGGCTGAGACCCAGTACTTC.

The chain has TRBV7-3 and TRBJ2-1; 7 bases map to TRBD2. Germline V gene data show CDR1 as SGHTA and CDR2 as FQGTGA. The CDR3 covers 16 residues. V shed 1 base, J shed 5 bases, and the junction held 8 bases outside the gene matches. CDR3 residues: CASSLIGGRVHNEQFF. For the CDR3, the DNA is TGTGCCAGCAGCTTAATAGGCGGGAGAGTCCACAATGAGCAGTTCTTC.

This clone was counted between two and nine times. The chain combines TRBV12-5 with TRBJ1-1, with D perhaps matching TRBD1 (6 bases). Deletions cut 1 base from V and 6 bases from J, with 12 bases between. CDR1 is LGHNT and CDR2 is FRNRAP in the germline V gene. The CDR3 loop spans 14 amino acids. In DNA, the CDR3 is TGTGCTAGTGGTTTGGACTCAGGGGCCGCTGAAGCTTTCTTT. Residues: CASGLDSGAAEAFF. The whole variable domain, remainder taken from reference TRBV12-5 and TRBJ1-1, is DARVTQTPRHKVTEMGQEVTMRCQPILGHNTVFWYRQTMMQGLELLAYFRNRAPLDDSGMPKDRFSAEMPDATLATLKIQPSEPRDSAVYFCASGLDSGAAEAFFGQGTRLTVV.

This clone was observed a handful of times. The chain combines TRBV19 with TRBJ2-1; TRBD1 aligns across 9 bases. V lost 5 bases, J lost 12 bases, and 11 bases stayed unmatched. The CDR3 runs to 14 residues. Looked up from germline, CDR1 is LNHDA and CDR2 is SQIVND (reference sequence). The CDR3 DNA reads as TGTGCCAGTAGTTCCCGACAGGGGGTGATGGGGCAGTTCTTC. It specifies CASSSRQGVMGQFF.

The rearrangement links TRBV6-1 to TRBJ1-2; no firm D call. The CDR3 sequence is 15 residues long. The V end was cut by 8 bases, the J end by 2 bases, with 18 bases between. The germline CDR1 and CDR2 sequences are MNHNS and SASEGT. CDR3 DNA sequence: TGTGCCAGCCGAACTTACTATACGGAGAACTATGGCTACACCTTC. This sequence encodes CASRTYYTENYGYTF.

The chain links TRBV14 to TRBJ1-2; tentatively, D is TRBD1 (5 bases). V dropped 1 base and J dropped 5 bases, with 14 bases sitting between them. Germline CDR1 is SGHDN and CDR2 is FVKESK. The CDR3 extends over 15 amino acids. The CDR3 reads CASSQVSETAYGYTF. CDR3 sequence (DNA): TGTGCCAGCAGCCAAGTCTCCGAGACAGCTTATGGCTACACCTTC.